This record covers a single T cell receptor (beta chain). Its antigen is unidentified. The entry originates in a study of shared clonotypes between healthy human individuals. Findings of the study overall: Genetic and exposure-history diversity was limited by the few donors.

The germline gives CDR1 KGHSH, CDR2 LQKENI. The CDR3 is made up of 16 amino acids. V was clipped by 4 bases and J by 0 bases; unmatched bases: 5. Some clones are missing from TCRdb's copy, which holds only in-frame ones; the method was immunoSEQ multiplex PCR. The sample gives 1,500,000 or so clones, roughly 98.5% of which show up once; under 0.45% is in the top ten. The specimen was naive CD4+ T cells sorted from blood. Subset here: CD45RA+ positively selected. The sequence came from a man aged 25-45 years in good health. The gene calls are TRBV18 and TRBJ2-7, with 11 bases that match TRBD2. CDR3 protein: CASSQITSGSSYEQYF. The CDR3 nucleotides read TGTGCCAGCTCACAAATTACTAGCGGGAGCTCCTACGAGCAGTACTTC.